This entry features one T cell receptor (beta chain) sequence. The CDR3 is 13 amino acids. CDR1 is KGHSH and CDR2 is LQKENI in the germline V gene. V dropped 6 bases and J dropped 7; count of bases not matched to a gene: 9. RNA totalling about 0.5 to 1 ug underwent reverse transcription with random hexamers. TCRdb reanalysed the immunoSEQ multiplex PCR reads using MiXCR and keeps one entry per CDR3 protein. The table includes 150,000 to 200,000 distinct CDR3 sequences, 85% to 95% detected once. The data belong to a study of CD8 T cells in Susac syndrome. TCR beta from blood CD8+ and CD4+ T cells was sequenced. Negative isolation was applied to CD8+ and CD4+ T cells, and FACS enrichment was applied to TEMRA cells.

Sample: CD4+ T cells from PBMCs. This chain joins TRBV18 and TRBJ2-7, with TRBD1 identical over 7 bases. This TCR was recovered from a human donor with Susac syndrome. The CDR3 DNA reads TGTGCCAGCTCCGCAAACACAGGGGAGGAGCAGTACTTC. Protein product: CASSANTGEEQYF.